This T cell receptor (beta chain) was captured in a study of cytomegalovirus exposure and HLA in healthy donors. Study-level background: Samples from HLA-typed donors yielded approximately 80 million unique TCRs in an early data release. Study-wide points: Among the most significant clusters, several appeared linked to common viral pathogens in a later analysis.

Regarding this clone: What it binds is unknown.

Participants comprised healthy donors of bone marrow. The CDR3 covers 12 residues. Germline V gene data show CDR1 as SQVTM and CDR2 as ANQGSEA. Trimming shortened V by 4 bases and J by 6 bases, and 10 bases separated the two germline ends. Use of 60 Vbeta and 13 Jbeta primers characterized the PCR. Some clones are missing from TCRdb's copy, which holds only in-frame ones; the method was immunoSEQ multiplex PCR. The table shows 40,000 to 55,000 clones, with about 81% occurring only once. The clonotype originates from a boy between 10 and 17 years old in good health and CMV-seropositive. V usage is TRBV29-1 and J usage is TRBJ1-3; possible D gene TRBD1, 6 bases. What was sequenced was PBMCs. The CDR3 nucleotides read TGCAGCGTTGGTGACAGGCAAAACACCATATATTTT. Its translation is CSVGDRQNTIYF.